Listed here are 7 T cell receptor beta chains from one sample, sequenced in a study of blood T cell repertoires in COVID-19. Only in-frame clones appear in the TCRdb table, and some are missing; sequencing was by immunoSEQ multiplex PCR. In the table there are 200,000 or so clones, about 85% of which are singletons. Sequenced: peripheral blood. These receptors originate from a man aged 55-75 years with COVID-19, enrolled during active disease.

This clone was detected only a few times. V is TRBV5-1 and J is TRBJ2-2; TRBD1 aligns across 8 bases. V gave up 4 bases and J gave up 1 base; unmatched junction bases: 3. This CDR3 has 15 residues. The germline V gene encodes CDR1 SGHRS and CDR2 YFSETQ. In DNA form, the CDR3 reads TGCGCCAGCAGCCAGACAGGGGAGAACACCGGGGAGCTGTTTTTT. Protein product: CASSQTGENTGELFF.

The rearrangement joins TRBV7-9 to TRBJ2-3; D perhaps matches TRBD2 (6 bases). V gave up 7 bases and J gave up 6 bases, with 20 bases separating them. Germline assignment: CDR1 SEHNR and CDR2 FQNEAQ (reference sequence). The CDR3 covers 15 residues. CDR3 in amino acids: CASTLTEGAGDTQYF. The CDR3 DNA is TGTGCCAGCACGCTCACGGAGGGAGCAGGGGATACGCAGTATTTT.

This clone occurred once. The chain has TRBV10-2 and TRBJ2-2; 10 nucleotides agree with TRBD1. CDR1 and CDR2 from the germline V gene are WSHSY and SAAADI. The CDR3 contains 14 residues. Trimming removed 6 bases from V and 7 bases from J; junction bases left unmatched: 5. Here the CDR3 reads CASRGDRGVGELFF. In DNA form, the CDR3 reads TGCGCCAGCAGGGGGGACAGGGGAGTCGGGGAGCTGTTTTTT.

This rearrangement joins TRBV5-1 to TRBJ2-7; 8 bases align to TRBD1. The CDR3 is 13 amino acids. CDR1 and CDR2 (germline): SGHRS, YFSETQ. The V and J ends lost 4 bases and 2 bases, in that order; junction bases with no gene match: 2. Here the CDR3 DNA reads TGCGCCAGCAGCGTGACAGGGGCCTACGAGCAGTACTTC. Protein product: CASSVTGAYEQYF.

The genes are TRBV30 and TRBJ1-5, with TRBD1 identical over 10 bases. CDR1 and CDR2 from the germline V gene are GTSNPN and SVGIG (reference sequence). Trimming took 0 bases from V and 6 from J; bases not matched to a gene: 14. The CDR3 covers 18 residues. The CDR3 DNA sequence: TGTGCCTGGAGTGTAAATTGGCCGACAGGGGGCAAGTTTCAGCCCCAGCATTTT. It yields the protein CAWSVNWPTGGKFQPQHF.

The rearrangement joins TRBV6-5 to TRBJ2-5; 8 nucleotides match TRBD1. The V segment lost 3 bases and the J segment 4 bases; nucleotides outside the gene matches: 4. Germline CDR1 and CDR2: MNHEY and SVGAGI. The CDR3 extends over 14 amino acids. The CDR3 DNA follows: TGTGCCAGCAGTTATCAGGGGGCGCGAGAGACCCAGTACTTC. This translates into CASSYQGARETQYF.

This clone was seen a few times. CDR3 region: CASSRGHYYSNQPQHF. CDR3 DNA: TGTGCCAGCAGCCGAGGACACTACTATAGCAATCAGCCCCAGCATTTT. This chain joins TRBV3-1 (or the pseudogene TRBV3-2) and TRBJ1-5, with D tentatively TRBD1 (5 bases). V dropped 4 bases and J dropped 0 bases, with 13 bases sitting between them. The germline CDR1 and CDR2 sequences are LGHDT and YNNKEL (reference sequence). The CDR3 is 16 residues long.